Below, 2 T cell receptor beta chains from the same sample are listed, as sequenced in a study of T cells after yellow fever vaccination. TCRdb itself ran the 5' RACE reads through MiXCR, one entry per CDR3 protein. The table lists around 320,000 distinct CDR3 sequences, around 10% of them singletons. Sample: CD4+ T cells sorted from PBMCs, taken 45 days after the yellow fever booster vaccination. These TCRs come from a man younger than 30 who received the YFV17D yellow fever vaccine.

A few counts support this clonotype. V gene TRBV12-3 or TRBV12-4 combines with J gene TRBJ1-6, with D unclear. The CDR3 totals 14 residues. With 3 bases removed from V and 10 bases from J, the gap between germline ends came to 13 bases. The CDR3 DNA reads as TGTGCCAGCAGTTTCGGGTATTCAGGCTCACCCCTCCACTTT. Protein: CASSFGYSGSPLHF.

The chain links TRBV6-5 to TRBJ2-7; D may be TRBD1 (5 bases). Trimming stripped 6 bases from V and 0 bases from J, with 15 bases between. CDR1 and CDR2 (germline): MNHEY, SVGAGI. This CDR3 comprises 15 residues. The CDR3 loop is CASSPGHTSSYEQYV. The CDR3 region has the DNA TGTGCCAGCAGCCCAGGACATACGAGCTCCTACGAGCAGTACGTC.